This T cell receptor beta chain was sequenced for a study of neurological immune-mediated disorders. TCRdb reanalysed the 5' RACE reads using MiXCR and keeps one entry per CDR3 protein. The data show under 40,000 distinct CDR3 sequences, about 13% seen once. Trimming stripped 3 bases from V and 3 bases from J, with 11 bases between. This CDR3 is 14 amino acids long. Time point specified: longitudinal time-point 2. The healthy controls volunteered at a blood bank in Maryland, USA. The V call is TRBV12-3 or TRBV12-4, the J call TRBJ1-1; TRBD1 might be the D (5 bases). This receptor was obtained from a middle-aged woman in good health. Sequencing was carried out using PBMCs. The CDR3 region is CASSFSKGHTEAFF. As DNA, the CDR3 is TGTGCCAGCAGTTTTTCGAAGGGGCACACTGAAGCTTTCTTT.